This T cell receptor beta chain was identified in a study of shared T cell receptors in the human thymus. Only in-frame clones appear in the TCRdb table, and some are missing; sequencing was by immunoSEQ multiplex PCR. The table includes 720,000 or so clones, 70% to 90% detected once. Germline V gene sequence: CDR1 SGHVS, CDR2 FQNEAQ. V lost 4 bases and J lost 1; bases outside the gene matches: 16. The CDR3 loop spans 19 amino acids. This sample also appeared in a second study, on human thymus T cells. From that report: In corrective heart surgery, resections were taken, and these provided the thymus tissue.

This clonotype originated in a girl under two years old with a congenital heart defect. The V gene is TRBV7-8, the J gene TRBJ1-2; 9 bases map to TRBD1. The sample was thymocytes. CDR3 amino acids: CASSSGITGGGSLNYGYTF. The CDR3 nucleotides are TGTGCCAGCAGCTCAGGCATTACAGGGGGCGGTTCACTTAACTATGGCTACACCTTC.